The T cell receptor beta chain under discussion was sequenced for a study of T cells in Graves' hyperthyroidism and ophthalmopathy. Germline V lookup: CDR1 MDHEN, CDR2 SYDVKM. V was clipped by 6 bases and J by 3 bases, with 2 bases between them. The CDR3 length is 10 residues. TCR beta CDR3 regions were amplified from RNA. The HTBI set primed first-round TCR CDR3 RT-PCR. Each CDR3 protein gets one entry after TCRdb re-called the multiplex PCR reads with MiXCR. The data show over 650,000 distinct CDR3 sequences, around 17% seen once. Patients aged 18 to 65 had newly diagnosed hyperthyroidism lasting under 2 months. This clonotype was counted ten times or more.

This rearrangement joins TRBV28 to TRBJ1-2, with D uncertain. This TCR came from a man aged 18 to 29 with Graves' hyperthyroidism. The sample comprised blood. The CDR3 here is CASRHYGYTF. The CDR3 bases are TGTGCCAGCAGACACTATGGCTACACCTTC.